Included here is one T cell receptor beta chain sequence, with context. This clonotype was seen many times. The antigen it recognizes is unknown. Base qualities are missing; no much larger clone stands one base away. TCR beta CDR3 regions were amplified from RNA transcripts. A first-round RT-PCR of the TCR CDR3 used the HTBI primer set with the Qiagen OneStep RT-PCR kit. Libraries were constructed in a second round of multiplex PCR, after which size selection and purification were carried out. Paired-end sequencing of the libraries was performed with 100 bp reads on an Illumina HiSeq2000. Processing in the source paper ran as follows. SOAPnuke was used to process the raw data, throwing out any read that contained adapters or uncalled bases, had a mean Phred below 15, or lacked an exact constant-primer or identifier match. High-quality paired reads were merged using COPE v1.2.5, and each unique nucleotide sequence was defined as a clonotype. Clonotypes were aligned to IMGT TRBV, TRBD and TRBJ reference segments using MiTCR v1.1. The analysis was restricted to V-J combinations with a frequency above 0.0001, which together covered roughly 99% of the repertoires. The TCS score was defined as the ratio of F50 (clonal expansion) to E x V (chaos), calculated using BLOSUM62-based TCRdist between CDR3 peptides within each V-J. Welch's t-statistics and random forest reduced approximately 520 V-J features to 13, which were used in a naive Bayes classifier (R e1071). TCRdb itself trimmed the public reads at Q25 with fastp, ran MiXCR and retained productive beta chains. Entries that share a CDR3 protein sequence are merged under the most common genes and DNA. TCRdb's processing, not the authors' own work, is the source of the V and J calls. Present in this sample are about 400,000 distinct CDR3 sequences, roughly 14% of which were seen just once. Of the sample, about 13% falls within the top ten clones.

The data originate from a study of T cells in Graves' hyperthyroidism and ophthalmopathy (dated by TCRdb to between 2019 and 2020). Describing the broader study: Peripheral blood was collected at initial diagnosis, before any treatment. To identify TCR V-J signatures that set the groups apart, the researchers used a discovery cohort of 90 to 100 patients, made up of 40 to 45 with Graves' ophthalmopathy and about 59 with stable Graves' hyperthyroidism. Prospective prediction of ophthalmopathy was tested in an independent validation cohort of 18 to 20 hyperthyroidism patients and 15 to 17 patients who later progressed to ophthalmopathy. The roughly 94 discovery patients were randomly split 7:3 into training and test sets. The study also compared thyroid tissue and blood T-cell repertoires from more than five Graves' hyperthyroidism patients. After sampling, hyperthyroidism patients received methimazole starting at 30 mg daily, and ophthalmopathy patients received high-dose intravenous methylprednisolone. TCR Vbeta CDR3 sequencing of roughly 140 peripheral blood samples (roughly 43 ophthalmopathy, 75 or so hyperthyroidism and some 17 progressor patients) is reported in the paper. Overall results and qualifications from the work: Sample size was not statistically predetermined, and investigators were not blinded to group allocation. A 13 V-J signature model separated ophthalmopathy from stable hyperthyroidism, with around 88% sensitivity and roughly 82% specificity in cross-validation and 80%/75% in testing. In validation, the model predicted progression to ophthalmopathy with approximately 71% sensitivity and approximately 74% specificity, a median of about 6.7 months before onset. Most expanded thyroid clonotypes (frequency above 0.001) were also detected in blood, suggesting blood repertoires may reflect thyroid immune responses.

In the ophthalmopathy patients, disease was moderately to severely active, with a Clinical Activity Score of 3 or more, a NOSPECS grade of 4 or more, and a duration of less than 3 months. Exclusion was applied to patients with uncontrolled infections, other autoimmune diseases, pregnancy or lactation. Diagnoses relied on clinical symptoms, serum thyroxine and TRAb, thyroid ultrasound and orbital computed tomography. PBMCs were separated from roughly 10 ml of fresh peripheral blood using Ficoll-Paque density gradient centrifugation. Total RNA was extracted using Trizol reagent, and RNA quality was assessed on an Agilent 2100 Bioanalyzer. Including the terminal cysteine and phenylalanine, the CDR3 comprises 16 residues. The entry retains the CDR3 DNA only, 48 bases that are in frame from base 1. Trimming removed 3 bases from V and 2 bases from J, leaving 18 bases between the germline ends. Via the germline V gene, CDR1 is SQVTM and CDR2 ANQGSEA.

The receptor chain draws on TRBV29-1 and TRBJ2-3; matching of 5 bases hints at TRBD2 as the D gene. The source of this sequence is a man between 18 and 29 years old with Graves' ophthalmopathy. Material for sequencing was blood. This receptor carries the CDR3 CSVDSPWLAYTDTQYF. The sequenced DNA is TGCAGCGTTGACTCCCCATGGCTAGCCTACACAGATACGCAGTATTTT.